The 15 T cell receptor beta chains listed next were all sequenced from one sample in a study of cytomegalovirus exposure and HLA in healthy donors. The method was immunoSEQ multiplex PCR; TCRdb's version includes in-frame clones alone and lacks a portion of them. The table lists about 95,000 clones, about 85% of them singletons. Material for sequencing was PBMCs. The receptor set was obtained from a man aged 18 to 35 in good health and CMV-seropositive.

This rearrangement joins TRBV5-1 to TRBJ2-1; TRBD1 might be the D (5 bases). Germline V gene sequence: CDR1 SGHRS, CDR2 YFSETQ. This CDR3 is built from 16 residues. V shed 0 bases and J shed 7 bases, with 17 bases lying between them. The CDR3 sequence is CASSLGPGQGWNEQFF. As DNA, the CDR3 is TGCGCCAGCAGCTTGGGCCCCGGGCAGGGATGGAATGAGCAGTTCTTC. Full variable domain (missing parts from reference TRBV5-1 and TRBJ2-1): KAGVTQTPRYLIKTRGQQVTLSCSPISGHRSVSWYQQTPGQGLQFLFEYFSETQRNKGNFPGRFSGRQFSNSRSEMNVSTLELGDSALYLCASSLGPGQGWNEQFFGPGTRLTVL.

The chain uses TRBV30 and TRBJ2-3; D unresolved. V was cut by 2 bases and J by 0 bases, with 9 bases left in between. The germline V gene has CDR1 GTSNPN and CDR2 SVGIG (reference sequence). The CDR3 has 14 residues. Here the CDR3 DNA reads TGTGCCTGGAGTTCCCAAACTAGCACAGATACGCAGTATTTT. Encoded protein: CAWSSQTSTDTQYF.

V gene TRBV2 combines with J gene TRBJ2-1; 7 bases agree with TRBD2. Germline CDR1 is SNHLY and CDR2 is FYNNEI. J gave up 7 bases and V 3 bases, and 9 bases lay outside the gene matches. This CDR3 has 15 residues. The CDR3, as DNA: TGTGCCAGCAGTGATGTGTTGACTAGCCAGAATGAGCAGTTCTTC. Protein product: CASSDVLTSQNEQFF.

The DNA for the CDR3 is TGTGCCAGCAGCTTAGGCGGCCCTAATGAGCAGTTCTTC. This translates into CASSLGGPNEQFF. The chain links TRBV7-9 to TRBJ2-1, with D uncertain. The CDR3 consists of 13 residues. Germline CDR1 SEHNR, CDR2 FQNEAQ (reference sequence). The V end lost 1 base, the J end lost 7 bases, and 8 bases lay between the germline ends.

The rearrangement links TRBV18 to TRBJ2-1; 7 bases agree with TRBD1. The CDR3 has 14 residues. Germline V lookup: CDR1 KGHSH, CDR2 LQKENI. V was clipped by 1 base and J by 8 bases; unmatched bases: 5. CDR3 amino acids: CASSPQGANDEQFF. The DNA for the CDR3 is TGTGCCAGCTCACCACAGGGGGCAAACGATGAGCAGTTCTTC.

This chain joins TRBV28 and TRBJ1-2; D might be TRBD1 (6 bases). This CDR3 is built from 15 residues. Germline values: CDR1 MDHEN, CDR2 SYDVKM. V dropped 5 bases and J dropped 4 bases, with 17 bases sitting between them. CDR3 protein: CASSHQQGSVYGYTF. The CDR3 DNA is TGTGCCAGCAGTCATCAACAGGGTTCGGTCTATGGCTACACCTTC.

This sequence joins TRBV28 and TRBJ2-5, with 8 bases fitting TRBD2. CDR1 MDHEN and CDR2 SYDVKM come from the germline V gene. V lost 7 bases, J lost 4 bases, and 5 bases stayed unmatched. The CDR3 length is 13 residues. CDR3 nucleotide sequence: TGTGCCAGCACCCCGAGCGGGAGAGAGACCCAGTACTTC. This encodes CASTPSGRETQYF.

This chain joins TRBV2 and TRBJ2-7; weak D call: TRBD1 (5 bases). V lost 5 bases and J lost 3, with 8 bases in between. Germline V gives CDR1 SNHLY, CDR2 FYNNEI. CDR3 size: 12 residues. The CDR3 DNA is TGTGCCAGCAGTCGGACAAGCTACGAGCAGTACGTC. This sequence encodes CASSRTSYEQYV.

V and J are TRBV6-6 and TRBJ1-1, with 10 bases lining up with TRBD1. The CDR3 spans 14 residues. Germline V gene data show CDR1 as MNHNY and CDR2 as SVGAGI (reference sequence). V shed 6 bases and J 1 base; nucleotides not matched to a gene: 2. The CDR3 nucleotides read TGTGCCAGCAGACGGGACAGGGGGAACACTGAAGCTTTCTTT. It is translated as CASRRDRGNTEAFF.

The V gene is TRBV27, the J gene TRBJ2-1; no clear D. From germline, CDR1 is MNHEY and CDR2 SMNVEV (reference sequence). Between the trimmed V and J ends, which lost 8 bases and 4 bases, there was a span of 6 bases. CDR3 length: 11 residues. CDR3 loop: CASGQYNEQFF. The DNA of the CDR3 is TGTGCCAGCGGGCAGTACAATGAGCAGTTCTTC.

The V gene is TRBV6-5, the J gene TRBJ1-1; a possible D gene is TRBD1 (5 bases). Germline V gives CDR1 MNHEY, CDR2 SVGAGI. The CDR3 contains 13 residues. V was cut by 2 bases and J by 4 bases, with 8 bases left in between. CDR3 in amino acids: CASSYTQATEAFF. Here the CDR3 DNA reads TGTGCCAGCAGTTACACACAGGCCACTGAAGCTTTCTTT.

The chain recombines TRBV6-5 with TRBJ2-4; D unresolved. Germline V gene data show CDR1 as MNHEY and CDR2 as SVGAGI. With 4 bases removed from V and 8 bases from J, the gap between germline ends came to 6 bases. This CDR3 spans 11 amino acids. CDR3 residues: CASSSSHIQYF. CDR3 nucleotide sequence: TGTGCCAGCAGTTCGAGCCACATTCAGTACTTC.

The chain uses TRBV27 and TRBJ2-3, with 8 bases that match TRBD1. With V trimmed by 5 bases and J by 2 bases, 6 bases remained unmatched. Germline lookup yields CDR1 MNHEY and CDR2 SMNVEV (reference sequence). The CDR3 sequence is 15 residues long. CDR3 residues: CASSPDRGPTDTQYF. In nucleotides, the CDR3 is TGTGCCAGCAGTCCTGACAGGGGTCCCACAGATACGCAGTATTTT.

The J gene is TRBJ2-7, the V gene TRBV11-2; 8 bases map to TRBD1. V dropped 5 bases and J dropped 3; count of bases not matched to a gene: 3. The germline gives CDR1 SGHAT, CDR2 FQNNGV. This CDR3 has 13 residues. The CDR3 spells CASSATGGYEQYV. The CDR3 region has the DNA TGTGCCAGCAGCGCTACAGGGGGCTACGAGCAGTACGTC.

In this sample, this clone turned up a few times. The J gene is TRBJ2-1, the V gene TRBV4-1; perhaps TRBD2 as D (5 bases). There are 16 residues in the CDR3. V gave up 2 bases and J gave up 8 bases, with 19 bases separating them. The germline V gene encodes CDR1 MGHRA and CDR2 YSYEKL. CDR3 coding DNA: TGCGCCAGCAGCCAATTCAGCGGCGACTTCGCGGATGAGCAGTTCTTC. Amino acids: CASSQFSGDFADEQFF.